This T cell receptor (beta chain) was identified during a study of OX40 agonist ivuxolimab in advanced cancers. Study at large: Hepatocellular carcinoma, melanoma, renal cell or head and neck cancer was diagnosed in the dose-escalation patients.

Here immunoSEQ multiplex PCR was the method, and the copy in TCRdb shows in-frame clones only, minus some. The sample includes over 65,000 clones, around 85% of them seen just once. If patients had autoimmune disease history or systemic immunosuppression, they were excluded. This clone appeared a single time. V was clipped by 7 bases and J by 2 bases; unmatched bases: 8. Germline CDR1 and CDR2: SGHRS and YFSETQ. The CDR3 runs 14 residues. The origin of this receptor is an adult with an advanced solid tumor such as melanoma, head and neck, liver or kidney cancer. Here the sequenced sample was CD4+ or CD8+ T cells sorted from blood, taken in a trial of the OX40 agonist ivuxolimab. The V and J genes are TRBV5-1 and TRBJ2-7; TRBD2 agrees at 8 bases. This CDR3 is CASGLLAGPYEQYF. The CDR3 region has the DNA TGCGCCAGCGGACTCCTAGCGGGCCCCTACGAGCAGTACTTC.